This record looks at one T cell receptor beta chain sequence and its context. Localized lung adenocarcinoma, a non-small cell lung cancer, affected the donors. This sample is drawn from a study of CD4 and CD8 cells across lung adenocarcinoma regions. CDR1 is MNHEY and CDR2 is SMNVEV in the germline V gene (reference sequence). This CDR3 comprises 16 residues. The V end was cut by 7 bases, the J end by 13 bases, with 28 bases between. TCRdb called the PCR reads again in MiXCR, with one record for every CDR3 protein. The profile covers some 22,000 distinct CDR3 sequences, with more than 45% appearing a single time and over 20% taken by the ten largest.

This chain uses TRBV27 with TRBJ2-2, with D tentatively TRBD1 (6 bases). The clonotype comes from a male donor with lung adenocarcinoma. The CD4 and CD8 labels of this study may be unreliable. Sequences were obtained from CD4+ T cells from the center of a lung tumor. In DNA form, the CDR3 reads TGTGCCAGCAATACTTTTGGGGCAGGGATCACAGGGACGCTGTTTTTT. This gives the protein CASNTFGAGITGTLFF.